This passage covers 3 T cell receptor beta chains from one sample sequenced in a study of T cells in Graves' hyperthyroidism and ophthalmopathy. Using RNA transcripts as the source, TCR beta CDR3 regions were amplified. RT-PCR in the first round (using the HTBI primer set) targeted the TCR CDR3. TCRdb analysed the multiplex PCR reads with MiXCR anew, one entry per CDR3 protein. The sample carries 350,000 or so distinct CDR3 sequences, about 15% recorded once. Sequencing used blood. The receptor source for this set is a woman aged 30 to 39 with Graves' hyperthyroidism that later progressed to Graves' ophthalmopathy.

The sample holds many counts of this clonotype. This chain connects TRBV6-1 to TRBJ2-2; D is unresolved. This CDR3 comprises 14 residues. V shed 5 bases and J shed 4 bases, with 11 bases lying between them. In germline, CDR1 is MNHNS, CDR2 SASEGT. The CDR3 DNA is TGTGCCAGCAGTCGCGTCCGGGCCACCGGGGAGCTGTTTTTT. Translated: CASSRVRATGELFF.

This clonotype occurred a few times. The rearrangement links TRBV20-1 to TRBJ2-7; 12 bases are shared with TRBD2. In germline, CDR1 is DFQATT, CDR2 SNEGSKA (reference sequence). J was trimmed by 0 bases and V by 1 base; bases with no gene match: 1. This CDR3 has 15 residues. This chain's CDR3 is CSARGLAGDSYEQYF. CDR3 DNA: TGCAGTGCTAGAGGACTAGCGGGAGACTCCTACGAGCAGTACTTC.

This clonotype has a handful of counts. The chain is built from TRBV18 and TRBJ1-5; D remains ambiguous. The CDR3 is 15 residues long. Trimming took 3 bases from V and 2 from J, leaving 11 bases between them. The V gene's germline CDR1 is KGHSH and CDR2 LQKENI. The CDR3 loop reads CASSPQGTGNQPQHF. DNA for the CDR3: TGTGCCAGCTCACCTCAAGGAACAGGCAATCAGCCCCAGCATTTT.